The source of this TCR beta chain is a study of T cell changes during pregnancy in multiple sclerosis (dated by TCRdb to between 2017 and 2020). The study in broad terms: In women with multiple sclerosis, the researchers looked at how the T cell repertoire shifted as pregnancy progressed.

Details on this clone: The clone's antigen remains unknown. No much larger clonotype is one base removed from it; base qualities were not supplied.

There are 14 amino acids in the CDR3, from cysteine to phenylalanine inclusive. Only the CDR3 part of the read is kept: 42 bases, read in frame from the first base. The germline V gene specifies MDHEN as CDR1 and SYDVKM as CDR2. V was cut back by 7 bases and J by 6 bases, leaving a gap of 18 bases between them. Library construction relied on the immunoSEQ multiplex PCR assay. As stored in TCRdb, this immuneACCESS dataset retains in-frame rearrangements with V and J assigned. A fraction of the clones does not appear; measured against another copy, unresolved V genes explain less than half of the discrepancy, and the remainder lacks a known reason. Across this sample there are 45,000 to 70,000 clones, with about 92% seen only once. The ten largest clones take up around 0.16% of the sample.

This specimen consisted of CD4+ T cells from peripheral blood mononuclear cells, obtained after pregnancy. The TCR comes from a female donor in good health, enrolled as a control in a pregnancy study. The chain is made from TRBV28 and TRBJ1-2, with a tentative D gene TRBD1 over 6 matching bases. CDR3 sequence: CASILQGSFHGYTF. At the DNA level, the sequence is TGTGCCAGCATTCTCCAGGGGTCTTTCCATGGCTACACCTTC.